The 6 T cell receptor beta chains reported below all come from one sample, sequenced in a study of spatial heterogeneity in lung cancer. Documented time point: sample taken at primary tumor resection. Unsorted whole RNA of tumor, nontumor lung or frozen PBMC was sequenced. TCRdb re-analysed the 5' RACE reads in MiXCR, keeping a single row per CDR3 protein. The table lists roughly 2,600 distinct CDR3 sequences, approximately 4% of them singletons. The sequences come from normal lung tissue next to the tumor, collected at surgery. These receptor sequences come from a female donor with early-stage non-small cell lung cancer.

This clonotype is termed medium-sized. A library made for alpha chains picked up this beta chain off target, so its size means little. The chain links TRBV28 to TRBJ2-2; D perhaps matches TRBD1 (6 bases). The V end lost 3 bases, the J end lost 6 bases, and 29 bases lay between the germline ends. The CDR3 is 20 amino acids. Germline V gives CDR1 MDHEN, CDR2 SYDVKM. In DNA, the CDR3 is TGTGCCAGCAGTTTCCCCCCACAGAGGGGGATTACAGGGATCCCCGGGGAGCTGTTTTTT. It yields the protein CASSFPPQRGITGIPGELFF.

This clonotype was seen at least ten times. The size of this beta chain means little, since it is a stray read in a library made for alpha chains. This chain links TRBV7-6 with TRBJ2-6; D gene ambiguous. Trimming pared 0 bases from V and 4 bases from J, leaving 4 bases between. This CDR3 comprises 14 residues. Germline V gene data show CDR1 as SGHVS and CDR2 as FNYEAQ. Written as DNA, the CDR3 is TGTGCCAGCAGCTTAGCGGGCGGGGCCAACGTCCTGACTTTC. Translated: CASSLAGGANVLTF.

By proportion, this clonotype is medium-sized (0.01 to 0.1%). This beta chain was picked up by a library intended for alpha chains and is off target, so its count carries little meaning. The chain joins TRBV7-2 to TRBJ2-3; 7 nucleotides align to TRBD2. This CDR3 region has 16 residues. J gave up 1 base and V 5 bases, and 9 bases lay outside the gene matches. Germline assignment: CDR1 SGHTA and CDR2 FQGNSA. The CDR3 region is CASSPRGSRRTDTQYF. For the CDR3, the DNA is TGTGCCAGCAGCCCGCGGGGGAGTCGCCGCACAGATACGCAGTATTTT.

This clonotype was picked up many times. A library prepared for alpha chains yielded this beta chain as an off-target read; its size is of little meaning. This chain joins TRBV11-1 and TRBJ1-1; D gene ambiguous. Germline lookup yields CDR1 SGHAT and CDR2 FQDESV (reference sequence). Between the trimmed V and J ends, which lost 6 bases and 5 bases, there was a span of 10 bases. The CDR3 has 12 amino acids. The CDR3 loop reads CASSFRKTEAFF. The CDR3 bases are TGTGCCAGCAGTTTCCGGAAAACTGAAGCTTTCTTT.

This clonotype is labeled medium-sized. This beta chain is an unintended read in a library built for alpha chains; its size means little. The chain employs TRBV12-3 or TRBV12-4 and TRBJ1-5; TRBD1 matches 7 bases. V was pared by 6 bases and J by 0 bases, with 5 bases of the junction left unmatched. The CDR3 totals 15 residues. CDR3 DNA: TGTGCCAGCAGCCTAACAGGGGATAGCAATCAGCCCCAGCATTTT. Residues: CASSLTGDSNQPQHF.

On this clonotype itself: The CDR3 does not close with the conserved phenylalanine or tryptophan, likely indicating a read error. This beta chain is an off-target read within a library intended for alpha chains, so its frequency means little. The chain is built from TRBV19 and TRBJ2-7, with D possibly TRBD2 on 5 matching bases. Trimming took off 4 bases at V and 3 bases at J, with 10 bases between the two ends. The germline V gene encodes CDR1 LNHDA and CDR2 SQIVND (reference sequence). The CDR3 is made up of 13 amino acids. In DNA, the CDR3 is TGTGCCAGTAGTAGGGGAGACAACTACGAGCAGTACTCC. The encoded protein is CASSRGDNYEQYS.